The rows below give T cell receptor beta chains drawn from one sample of a study of memory CD4+ T cells and cytomegalovirus serostatus. Profiled with immunoSEQ multiplex PCR; TCRdb holds only in-frame clones, not every one. The sample contains about 43,000 clones, around four fifths of which appear only once. Sequencing was done on a sample of memory CD4+ T cells from blood. These TCRs come from an adult in good health and CMV-seronegative. Each CDR3 is given with its conserved first and last residue. A D gene is named only where the DNA matches it firmly. Clone size is given for some rows only: seen once, a few or many times, or a class if the clone is expanded.

TRBD1	NA	TRBV9	TRBJ2-5	TGTGCCAGCAGCGTGGGACAGCCTAAAGAGACCCAGTACTTC	CASSVGQPKETQYF
NA	NA	TRBV10-3	TRBJ1-2	TGTGCCATCAGTGAGGAAGGGAGCGGCTACACCTTC	CAISEEGSGYTF
TRBD2	NA	TRBV7-2	TRBJ2-3	TGTGCCAGCAGCTTGTACTCCGGGACTAGCGTCCGCGATACGCAGTATTTT	CASSLYSGTSVRDTQYF
TRBD2	NA	TRBV5-1	TRBJ2-2	TGCGCCAGCAACCTGCGGGGGGCGAACACCGGGGAGCTGTTTTTT	CASNLRGANTGELFF
NA	NA	TRBV10-3	TRBJ2-2	TGTGCCATCAGTGAGTCTAGTCAGGGCACCGGGGAGCTGTTTTTT	CAISESSQGTGELFF
NA	NA	TRBV29-1	TRBJ1-1	TGCAGCGGTCAACAGGGCGGCGGCACTGAAGCTTTCTTT	CSGQQGGGTEAFF
NA	few	TRBV6-6	TRBJ2-2	TGTGCCAGCAGAAGGGGGGAGCTGTTTTTT	CASRRGELFF
NA	few	TRBV10-3	TRBJ1-1	TGTGCCATCAGGGGCTCGGTGTCTGAAGCTTTCTTT	CAIRGSVSEAFF
NA	NA	TRBV5-1	TRBJ2-1	TGCGCCAGCAGCTCGACTAGCAATGAGCAGTTCTTC	CASSSTSNEQFF
TRBD1	NA	TRBV5-1	TRBJ1-4	TGCGCCAGCAGCCTCGACAGGGAGGAGGAAAAACTGTTTTTT	CASSLDREEEKLFF
NA	NA	TRBV7-2	TRBJ2-7	TGTGCCAGCAGCGAGGGACTTGTGACCTACGAGCAGTACTTC	CASSEGLVTYEQYF
TRBD1	NA	TRBV7-2	TRBJ1-3	TGTGCCAGCAGCTCAGGACAGGGTACAGGAAACACCATATATTTT	CASSSGQGTGNTIYF
NA	once	TRBV19	TRBJ1-1	TGTGCCAGTAAGTCGGGTACTGAAGCTTTCTTT	CASKSGTEAFF
TRBD1	NA	TRBV9	TRBJ1-2	TGTGCCAGCAGTCAGAGAAGCGGACAGGGGGCGGGTGGCTACACCTTC	CASSQRSGQGAGGYTF
TRBD1	NA	TRBV4-1	TRBJ1-5	TGCGCCAGCAGCCATTCAGGGGGAGGAATCGTTCAGCCCCAGCATTTT	CASSHSGGGIVQPQHF
TRBD1	NA	TRBV2	TRBJ1-1	TGTGCCAAAAATAGGGACAGGGCGGCGGTGGGGCTCACTGAAGCTTTCTTT	CAKNRDRAAVGLTEAFF
TRBD1	few	TRBV7-9	TRBJ1-1	TGTGCCAGCAGCCCCACACCGGGACAGGGATATGAAGCTTTCTTT	CASSPTPGQGYEAFF
TRBD1	NA	TRBV10-3	TRBJ1-4	TGTGCCATCAGTCCCCAGGGGGGTCTTAATGAAAAACTGTTTTTT	CAISPQGGLNEKLFF
NA	once	TRBV5-1	TRBJ1-1	TGCGCCAGCAGCTTGGGACAGATCTACATGAACACTGAAGCTTTCTTT	CASSLGQIYMNTEAFF
TRBD1	few	TRBV6-4	TRBJ2-3	TGTGCCAGCCGAAACAGGGGATCAGGAACCCCGCCCCCGCGAGGAACCCAGTATTTT	CASRNRGSGTPPPRGTQYF
TRBD1	NA	TRBV5-4	TRBJ1-1	TGTGCCAGCAGCCACCCGGACAGGTCTATGAACACTGAAGCTTTCTTT	CASSHPDRSMNTEAFF
NA	NA	TRBV9	TRBJ1-2	TGTGCCAGCAGCGTAGTTGACGGATCTAACTATGGCTACACCTTC	CASSVVDGSNYGYTF
NA	NA	TRBV27	TRBJ1-3	TGTGCCAGCCGAATCGGGGGGGGCAATGGAAACACCATATATTTT	CASRIGGGNGNTIYF
NA	once	TRBV6-1	TRBJ2-5	TGTGCCAGCAGATCAGGGGATTGGGAGACCCAGTACTTC	CASRSGDWETQYF
TRBD1	NA	TRBV19	TRBJ1-1	TGTGCCAGTAGTGGCAGGGGGACGACTGAAGCTTTCTTT	CASSGRGTTEAFF
NA	NA	TRBV4-3	TRBJ2-1	TGCGCCAGCAGCCAAGAGGGGGGACTCTCCTACAATGAGCAGTTCTTC	CASSQEGGLSYNEQFF
NA	NA	TRBV5-6	TRBJ1-5	TGTGCCAGCAGCTTGGTCCAAGGCAATCAGCCCCAGCATTTT	CASSLVQGNQPQHF
TRBD1	NA	TRBV7-2	TRBJ2-3	TGTGCCAGCAGCTTGGGCCGGGGGACAGGGTCACGCGATACGCAGTATTTT	CASSLGRGTGSRDTQYF
TRBD1	NA	TRBV10-3	TRBJ2-6	TGTGCCATCAGTGGCCGGGACAGGGAAACCTCTGGGGCCAACGTCCTGACTTTC	CAISGRDRETSGANVLTF
NA	NA	TRBV5-6	TRBJ1-6	TGTGCCAGCAGCTTGGGACTGCACCCTTATAATTCACCCCTCCACTTT	CASSLGLHPYNSPLHF
NA	NA	TRBV11-1	TRBJ2-7	TGTGCCAGCAGCTTACTAGGAGGATACGAGCAGTACTTC	CASSLLGGYEQYF
NA	NA	TRBV18	TRBJ2-4	TGTGCCAGCTCGCACGGGGGTCTAGCCAAAAACATTCAGTACTTC	CASSHGGLAKNIQYF
NA	NA	TRBV5-1	TRBJ2-1	TGCGCCAGCACCTTACAGGACCCATCCTACAATGAGCAGTTCTTC	CASTLQDPSYNEQFF
TRBD1	NA	TRBV5-1	TRBJ2-2	TGCGCCAGCAGTCCAGGGGGCACGAACACCGGGGAGCTGTTTTTT	CASSPGGTNTGELFF
NA	NA	TRBV7-9	TRBJ2-5	TGTGCCAGCAGCCCCTACGCGGCCCTGTCGGGGACCCAGTACTTC	CASSPYAALSGTQYF
NA	many	TRBV19	TRBJ1-6	TGTGCCAGTAGAGCCTTATCGGGGGGCAATTCACCCCTCCACTTT	CASRALSGGNSPLHF